This T cell receptor beta chain is from a study of CD8+CD57+ T cells in acquired aplastic anemia. Regarding the study as a whole: Almost 30 sequences, all CD8+ CDR3, were shared between patients and controls.

The patients chosen for sequencing had shown expansion of CD8+CD57+ cells (detected by flow cytometry). Patients uniformly had severe acquired aplastic anemia. Among the patients, none had received any therapy at the time of blood sampling. The CDR3 spans 16 residues. The ends lost 0 bases at V and 4 bases at J; junction bases unmatched: 7. CDR1 is LGHNA and CDR2 is YSLEER in the germline V gene. The table lists this clonotype with many counts. What it binds is unknown. Genomic DNA was employed as the template in profiling TCR beta VDJ and CDR3. MiXCR was run by TCRdb on the reads, yielding one entry per CDR3 protein. The sample lists more than 150,000 distinct CDR3 sequences, approximately 48% occurring once.

The chain couples TRBV4-3 to TRBJ2-3; TRBD2 aligns across 7 bases. Sequencing used sorted CD4+, CD8+, or CD8+CD57+ T cells (not recorded which) from PBMCs. The receptor was derived from a human donor with aplastic anemia. CDR3 nucleotide sequence: TGCGCCAGCAGCCAAGAGAATCTAGCGGTGCCAGATACGCAGTATTTT. This sequence encodes CASSQENLAVPDTQYF.